This paragraph covers one T cell receptor (beta chain) sequence. Its matching antigen is unknown. A read error is likely, as this CDR3 ends without the conserved phenylalanine or tryptophan. These data belong to a study of CD8+CD57+ T cells in acquired aplastic anemia. Study summary: The sorted CD4+ and CD8+ cells yielded an average around 3.2 ug of DNA. Study conclusions and caveats: Between patients and controls, over 25 CD8+ CDR3 sequences were found in common. Controls and patients did not differ significantly in CD8+ Simpson's diversity.

The TCR beta profiling, which covered VDJ combination and CDR3 sequence, was carried out using genomic DNA as the template. From the reads, TCRdb called clonotypes with MiXCR, one entry per CDR3 protein. The sample lists over 150,000 distinct CDR3 sequences, 71% occurring once. CD8+CD57+ cell expansion had been shown by flow cytometry in patients chosen for sequencing. Sampling of blood occurred while the patients had still received no therapy. Germline-derived CDR1 and CDR2 are KGHDR and SFDVKD. The CDR3 has 14 amino acids. The V gene end was trimmed by 3 bases and the J gene end by 5 bases; junction bases not matched to a gene: 4.

The sequence came from a human donor with aplastic anemia. V gene TRBV24-1 combines with J gene TRBJ1-2; TRBD1 agrees at 8 bases. The sequenced sample was sorted CD4+, CD8+, or CD8+CD57+ T cells (not recorded which) from PBMCs. The CDR3 sequence is CATSDPGQAYGYTL. The CDR3 coding sequence is TGTGCCACCAGTGATCCGGGACAGGCTTATGGCTACACCCTC.